Each of the 7 T cell receptor beta chains below was sequenced from the same sample in a study of response to subunit inactivated influenza vaccine. Via MiXCR, TCRdb re-called the RT-PCR reads, giving one row per CDR3 protein. The sample lists roughly 570,000 distinct CDR3 sequences, approximately 12% seen once, with around 14% in the top ten. Sequencing used PBMCs from blood, obtained around seven weeks after vaccination. Every receptor here comes from a man between 45 and 60 years old who received an inactivated influenza vaccine.

The J gene is TRBJ2-1, the V gene TRBV20-1; 10 bases map to TRBD2. The V gene's germline CDR1 is DFQATT and CDR2 SNEGSKA (reference sequence). This CDR3 region has 14 residues. Trimming removed 0 bases from V and 9 bases from J; junction bases left unmatched: 5. CDR3 sequence: CSARDPLAGVEQFF. CDR3 coding DNA: TGCAGTGCTAGAGATCCCCTAGCGGGGGTTGAGCAGTTCTTC.

This clonotype was detected only a few times. The rearrangement uses TRBV5-8 and TRBJ2-7; perhaps TRBD2 as D (5 bases). Germline values: CDR1 SGHTS, CDR2 YDEGEE. V was cut by 1 base and J by 3 bases, with 8 bases left in between. This CDR3 spans 13 amino acids. The CDR3 loop reads CASSLTRDYEQYF. The CDR3 DNA reads as TGTGCCAGCAGCTTGACTAGGGACTACGAGCAGTACTTC.

The rearrangement joins TRBV7-9 to TRBJ2-5; D ambiguous. The CDR3 has 14 residues. V was cut by 5 bases and J by 5 bases, with 15 bases left in between. CDR1 is SEHNR and CDR2 is FQNEAQ in the germline V gene (reference sequence). CDR3: CASSRVILGETQYF. In nucleotides, the CDR3 is TGTGCCAGCAGCCGGGTTATTTTGGGGGAGACCCAGTACTTC.

Many counts were recorded for this clonotype. The chain couples TRBV10-3 to TRBJ2-2; 7 nucleotides match TRBD1. V was clipped by 10 bases and J by 5 bases; unmatched bases: 13. Germline V gene sequence: CDR1 ENHRY, CDR2 SYGVKD. This CDR3 is 15 amino acids long. The CDR3 DNA follows: TGTGCCACCGTACAAACCACAGGGGAAACCGGGGAGCTGTTTTTT. This sequence encodes CATVQTTGETGELFF.

This clonotype has more than one count but fewer than ten. V usage is TRBV6-5 and J usage is TRBJ2-7; TRBD1 matches 7 bases. The CDR3 is made up of 17 amino acids. Germline CDR1 MNHEY, CDR2 SVGAGI. After removal of 0 bases from V and 6 bases from J, the junction contained 14 bases not matched to a gene. CDR3 protein: CASSYSALGRGQGEQYF. The DNA of the CDR3 is TGTGCCAGCAGTTACTCCGCTCTGGGTAGGGGGCAGGGCGAGCAGTACTTC.

This clonotype was recorded many times. The chain recombines TRBV7-9 with TRBJ2-6, with 8 bases identical to TRBD1. From germline, CDR1 is SEHNR and CDR2 FQNEAQ (reference sequence). The CDR3 spans 16 residues. Trimming took 6 bases from V and 4 from J; bases not matched to a gene: 8. In DNA, the CDR3 is TGTGCCAGCAGACTACCGACAGGGGCCGGGGCCAACGTCCTGACTTTC. This encodes CASRLPTGAGANVLTF.

V gene TRBV6-5 combines with J gene TRBJ2-7; D gene uncertain. The V and J ends lost 2 bases and 3 bases respectively, with 11 bases between them. Germline V gene data show CDR1 as MNHEY and CDR2 as SVGAGI. CDR3 size: 14 residues. The CDR3 DNA reads TGTGCCAGCAGTTACAACGGAAATAGCTACGAGCAGTACTTC. Translating it yields CASSYNGNSYEQYF.